This T cell receptor (beta chain) originates from a study of blood T cell repertoires in COVID-19. Study in general: Nucleic acid was either cDNA or gDNA, and it came from T cells, B-cell-depleted T cells, or PBMCs.

Original handling: Nucleated cell number was recorded as an estimate derived from reference gene primer amplification. This table comes from immunoSEQ multiplex PCR, and its TCRdb copy is limited to in-frame clones, with some not included. Clonal size and the V and J genes are those of that table, whereas D and trimming came from the DNA. Of under 450,000 clones in the sample, roughly nine tenths were seen once. Adults between roughly 18 and 90 years of age took part from 20 to 25 US areas. This CDR3 is built from 11 residues. V was trimmed by 5 bases and J by 5 bases, leaving 6 bases between them. Germline lookup yields CDR1 SGHRS and CDR2 YFSETQ.

The sequence was collected from a woman in her 30s who had recovered from COVID-19. V is TRBV5-1 and J is TRBJ2-3; D not resolved. Sequencing input: PBMCs or T cells enriched from blood (not recorded which). CDR3 loop: CASSLVDTQYF. In DNA form, the CDR3 reads TGCGCCAGCAGTCTTGTAGATACGCAGTATTTT.